One and the same sample provided the 16 T cell receptor beta chains below, sequenced in a study of blood T cell repertoires in COVID-19. This table comes from immunoSEQ multiplex PCR, and its TCRdb copy is limited to in-frame clones, with some not included. The sample includes 50,000 to 55,000 clones, over 75% seen only once; the top ten take approximately 10%. Sequences were obtained from peripheral blood. The source is an elderly man with COVID-19, enrolled during active disease.

This clone occurred once. The chain recombines TRBV3-1 (or the pseudogene TRBV3-2) with TRBJ1-6; TRBD1 aligns across 7 bases. The trim removed 4 bases at V and 4 bases at J, leaving 4 bases unmatched. There are 15 residues in the CDR3. CDR1 is LGHDT and CDR2 is YNNKEL in the germline V gene (reference sequence). The CDR3 coding sequence is TGTGCCAGCAGCCGGGGGACAGTTTATAATTCACCCCTCCACTTT. Encoded protein: CASSRGTVYNSPLHF.

The V and J genes are TRBV2 and TRBJ2-3; 9 nucleotides agree with TRBD1. The CDR3 spans 14 residues. In germline, CDR1 is SNHLY, CDR2 FYNNEI. The J segment lost 4 bases and the V segment lost 5 bases, leaving 4 bases of the junction unmatched. The CDR3 sequence is CASSSDRGSDTQYF. The CDR3 region has the DNA TGTGCCAGCAGTTCCGACAGGGGGTCAGATACGCAGTATTTT.

V usage is TRBV24-1 and J usage is TRBJ2-3, with D perhaps matching TRBD1 (5 bases). Germline CDR1 is KGHDR and CDR2 is SFDVKD. Between the trimmed V and J ends, which lost 1 base and 1 base, there was a span of 17 bases. The CDR3 has 18 amino acids. CDR3 coding DNA: TGTGCCACCAGTGATTTCTCAGGGTCGGCGAGCCGCACAGATACGCAGTATTTT. The encoded protein is CATSDFSGSASRTDTQYF.

The rearrangement links TRBV19 to TRBJ1-2, with a weak D call TRBD1 (6 bases). This CDR3 comprises 14 residues. The germline gives CDR1 LNHDA, CDR2 SQIVND (reference sequence). The germline V and J ends were trimmed by 2 bases and 2 bases, with 9 bases remaining between them. CDR3 bases: TGTGCCAGTAGTATACGGGGGGGCAACTATGGCTACACCTTC. It translates to CASSIRGGNYGYTF.

V is TRBV7-2 and J is TRBJ2-3; 7 nucleotides align to TRBD2. J gave up 0 bases and V 4 bases, and 4 bases lay outside the gene matches. CDR1 and CDR2 (germline): SGHTA, FQGNSA. The CDR3 sequence is 15 residues long. CDR3 bases: TGTGCCAGCAGCTCAAGCGGGGCCAGCACAGATACGCAGTATTTT. As protein: CASSSSGASTDTQYF.

The CDR3, as DNA: TGCGCCAGCAGCCCGTCAGGGGGCTCTGGCTACACCTTC. Protein product: CASSPSGGSGYTF. The gene calls are TRBV10-1 and TRBJ1-2, with 8 bases lining up with TRBD1. Germline V gene data show CDR1 as WNHNN and CDR2 as SYGVQD (reference sequence). Unmatched junction bases numbered 7, after V lost 6 bases and J lost 7 bases. This CDR3 spans 13 amino acids.

This sequence joins TRBV6-1 and TRBJ2-5; 7 nucleotides agree with TRBD1. The germline V gene has CDR1 MNHNS and CDR2 SASEGT. The CDR3 has 14 amino acids. V lost 1 base and J lost 5; bases outside the gene matches: 4. CDR3 in DNA: TGTGCCAGCAGTGAAGAGACAGGGCCTGAGACCCAGTACTTC. Amino acid sequence: CASSEETGPETQYF.

This clone has more than one count but fewer than ten. This sequence joins TRBV7-9 and TRBJ1-2; D is possibly TRBD1 (5 bases). This CDR3 contains 14 residues. Trimming stripped 3 bases from V and 6 bases from J, with 14 bases between. Germline CDR1 is SEHNR and CDR2 is FQNEAQ (reference sequence). CDR3 amino acids: CASSFSSTGDGYTF. For the CDR3, the DNA is TGTGCCAGCAGCTTCTCTTCCACGGGGGATGGCTACACCTTC.

The chain links TRBV5-4 to TRBJ1-6; unclear D gene. V lost 0 bases, J lost 0 bases, and 10 bases lay in between. The CDR3 has 17 amino acids. The germline gives CDR1 SGHNT, CDR2 YYREEE (reference sequence). As DNA, the CDR3 is TGTGCCAGCAGCTTGGATAATCTTCGCTCCTATAATTCACCCCTCCACTTT. Amino acid sequence: CASSLDNLRSYNSPLHF.

This clone was found a few times. The chain recombines TRBV29-1 with TRBJ2-1, with D tentatively TRBD1 (5 bases). Per the germline V gene, CDR1 is SQVTM and CDR2 is ANQGSEA. V was shortened by 2 bases and J by 10 bases, with 12 bases between the two germline ends. This CDR3 is built from 12 residues. CDR3 region: CSVELLRQEQFF. The DNA for the CDR3 is TGCAGCGTTGAACTACTCAGACAGGAGCAGTTCTTC.

V and J are TRBV25-1 and TRBJ1-1; D is undetermined. CDR3 length equals 13 residues. Germline-derived CDR1 and CDR2 are MGHDK and SYGVNS. Deletions cut 6 bases from V and 5 bases from J, with 13 bases between. Here the CDR3 reads CASSRKAGTEAFF. The CDR3 DNA is TGTGCCAGCAGCCGTAAGGCGGGTACTGAAGCTTTCTTT. Full variable domain (remainder filled in from reference TRBV25-1 and TRBJ1-1): EADIYQTPRYLVIGTGKKITLECSQTMGHDKMYWYQQDPGMELHLIHYSYGVNSTEKGDLSSESTVSRIRTEHFPLTLESARPSHTSQYLCASSRKAGTEAFFGQGTRLTVV.

The chain is built from TRBV27 and TRBJ1-4, with D perhaps TRBD1 (6 bases). The germline V and J ends were trimmed by 6 bases and 7 bases, with 21 bases remaining between them. The CDR3 has 16 residues. The germline gives CDR1 MNHEY, CDR2 SMNVEV (reference sequence). CDR3 sequence reads: CASSPTWGGQVEKLFF. In DNA form, the CDR3 reads TGTGCCAGCAGCCCGACCTGGGGGGGGCAGGTTGAAAAACTGTTTTTT.

This chain uses TRBV4-1 with TRBJ1-3, with a weak D call TRBD1 (6 bases). V lost 1 base and J 2 bases, leaving 15 bases between the germline ends. CDR3 size: 17 residues. Per germline, CDR1 MGHRA and CDR2 YSYEKL. Written as DNA, the CDR3 is TGCGCCAGCAGCCAAGGGGGGACACGCGCTACTGGAAACACCATATATTTT. It codes for CASSQGGTRATGNTIYF.

The genes are TRBV11-3 and TRBJ2-1; 11 bases align to TRBD1. The CDR3 covers 15 residues. Trimming at V came to 3 bases and at J to 5 bases, leaving 3 bases not matched to a gene. Germline CDR1 SGHNT, CDR2 YENEEA. The CDR3 region is CASSLDRGRNNEQFF. For the CDR3, the DNA is TGTGCCAGCAGCTTGGACAGGGGGCGAAACAATGAGCAGTTCTTC.

This sequence joins TRBV18 and TRBJ2-7; 7 bases match TRBD2. V was clipped by 6 bases and J by 1 base; unmatched bases: 6. The germline V gene encodes CDR1 KGHSH and CDR2 LQKENI. CDR3 length equals 14 residues. CDR3 DNA sequence: TGTGCCAGCTCTCGGGGACTACAATCCTACGAGCAGTACGTC. Its translation: CASSRGLQSYEQYV.

The chain carries TRBV10-3 and TRBJ2-6, with D perhaps matching TRBD1 (6 bases). The CDR3 is 19 residues long. CDR1 and CDR2 (germline): ENHRY, SYGVKD. V dropped 0 bases and J dropped 0 bases, with 15 bases sitting between them. The DNA for the CDR3 is TGTGCCATCAGTGAGTCGTGGGGGCCATTTTACTCTGGGGCCAACGTCCTGACTTTC. Translated: CAISESWGPFYSGANVLTF.